A single sample gave rise to the 25 T cell receptor beta chains below, sequenced in a study of human T cells and chemical hapten exposure. Via MiXCR, TCRdb re-called the RACE reads, giving one row per CDR3 protein. The data hold over 300,000 distinct CDR3 sequences, with about 5.1% observed a single time. Stated time point: pre-sensitization, week 0. Noted treatment: therapeutic diphenylcyclopropenone sensitization with weekly scalp DPC. This sample comprised whole blood, obtained in connection with sensitization to the hapten diphenylcyclopropenone (DPC). These receptors were collected from a woman in her forties or fifties with alopecia areata. Some clones in this sample may be carry-over from other donors' samples.

This chain joins TRBV29-1 and TRBJ2-3, with 10 bases lining up with TRBD1. The CDR3 runs 14 residues. CDR1 SQVTM and CDR2 ANQGSEA come from the germline V gene. V shed 7 bases and J 1 base; nucleotides not matched to a gene: 5. The CDR3 sequence: CSADRGPGTDTQYF. CDR3 coding DNA: TGCAGCGCCGACAGGGGGCCCGGCACAGATACGCAGTATTTT.

This clonotype was counted at least ten times. The chain carries TRBV12-3 or TRBV12-4 and TRBJ2-5; D gene uncertain. The CDR3 contains 16 residues. The V gene lost 7 bases and the J gene lost 5 bases, with 23 bases spanning the gap. The CDR3 region is CASTGPGVEVGETQYF. CDR3 nucleotide sequence: TGTGCCAGCACCGGCCCCGGAGTTGAGGTCGGGGAGACCCAGTACTTC.

This clonotype occurred many times. The V gene is TRBV7-2, the J gene TRBJ2-1; D might be TRBD1 (5 bases). Germline CDR1 reads SGHTA; CDR2 reads FQGNSA. CDR3 length: 15 amino acids. V was pared by 0 bases and J by 6 bases, with 12 bases between. CDR3 sequence (DNA): TGTGCCAGCAGCTTAGCGGGGTCAAGGGGCAATGAGCAGTTCTTC. Its translation is CASSLAGSRGNEQFF.

The chain has TRBV29-1 and TRBJ1-2, with D perhaps matching TRBD1 (6 bases). Trimming took off 4 bases at V and 0 bases at J, with 12 bases between the two ends. The CDR3 consists of 14 residues. From germline, CDR1 is SQVTM and CDR2 ANQGSEA. CDR3 loop: CSVGRGGPNYGYTF. The CDR3 DNA follows: TGCAGCGTTGGAAGGGGGGGCCCTAACTATGGCTACACCTTC.

The table lists this clonotype with many counts. This chain uses TRBV11-2 with TRBJ2-7, with unresolved D. Trimming cost V 5 bases and J 3 bases, with 5 bases left between them. The CDR3 runs to 11 residues. CDR1 SGHAT and CDR2 FQNNGV come from the germline V gene. The CDR3 DNA is TGTGCCAGCAGCGCCAACTACGAGCAGTACTTC. Translation gives CASSANYEQYF.

This chain connects TRBV28 to TRBJ1-3; tentative D call: TRBD1 (5 bases). Trimming took off 3 bases at V and 4 bases at J, with 10 bases between the two ends. Germline V gene data show CDR1 as MDHEN and CDR2 as SYDVKM. CDR3 size: 14 residues. CDR3 in amino acids: CASSLFSGGNTIYF. In DNA, the CDR3 is TGTGCCAGCAGTTTGTTTTCAGGGGGAAACACCATATATTTT.

This clonotype was observed many times. CDR3 nucleotides: TGCAGCGTACGACAGGCTGAGGGGGCTGCTGGGGCCAACGTCCTGACTTTC. It codes for CSVRQAEGAAGANVLTF. V usage is TRBV29-1 and J usage is TRBJ2-6; 7 bases match TRBD1. The CDR3 extends over 17 amino acids. The germline CDR1 and CDR2 sequences are SQVTM and ANQGSEA. V was clipped by 6 bases and J by 2 bases; unmatched bases: 13. The full variable domain, in which reference TRBV29-1 and TRBJ2-6 provide the parts outside the CDR3, is SAVISQKPSRDICQRGTSLTIQCQVDSQVTMMFWYRQQPGQSLTLIATANQGSEATYESGFVIDKFPISRPNLTFSTLTVSNMSPEDSSIYLCSVRQAEGAAGANVLTFGAGSRLTVL.

This clonotype was seen ten or more times. The V gene is TRBV6-6, the J gene TRBJ1-3, with TRBD1 matching over 10 bases. Looked up from germline, CDR1 is MNHNY and CDR2 is SVGAGI (reference sequence). The CDR3 spans 15 residues. V was pared by 5 bases and J by 3 bases, with 4 bases of the junction left unmatched. In DNA form, the CDR3 reads TGTGCCAGCAGTCAAGACAGGGGGCTTGGAAACACCATATATTTT. Translation: CASSQDRGLGNTIYF.

This clonotype was seen only a few times. The V call is TRBV6-6, the J call TRBJ2-7, with a possible D match to TRBD1 (6 bases). Germline V CDR1 and CDR2: MNHNY, SVGAGI (reference sequence). Trimming left V 5 bases short and J 2 bases short, with 19 bases between. The CDR3 is 16 residues long. CDR3 nucleotides: TGTGCCAGCAGTAACGCCCGGGACACTTTAACCTACGAGCAGTACTTC. It translates to CASSNARDTLTYEQYF.

This clonotype appeared a few times. The chain uses TRBV6-6 and TRBJ1-3; no reliable D call. This CDR3 contains 11 residues. Between the trimmed V and J ends, which lost 8 bases and 1 base, there was a span of 3 bases. CDR1 and CDR2 (germline): MNHNY, SVGAGI (reference sequence). The CDR3 protein is CASLSGNTIYF. The CDR3 DNA reads TGTGCCAGCTTATCTGGAAACACCATATATTTT.

This clonotype was observed many times. V and J are TRBV10-1 and TRBJ1-1; 7 bases line up with TRBD1. V shed 4 bases and J 6 bases; nucleotides not matched to a gene: 8. CDR3 length: 14 amino acids. CDR1 and CDR2 (germline): WNHNN, SYGVQD (reference sequence). The CDR3 DNA sequence: TGCGCCAGCAGTGCAAACAGGGGCATCGCTGAAGCTTTCTTT. This sequence encodes CASSANRGIAEAFF.

The chain carries TRBV14 and TRBJ2-7; the match to TRBD2 covers 8 bases. This CDR3 spans 15 amino acids. The junction had 9 bases not matched to a gene; V was cut back by 1 base and J by 7 bases. CDR1 SGHDN and CDR2 FVKESK come from the germline V gene. This chain's CDR3 is CASSQVRAGEGEQYF. The CDR3, as DNA: TGTGCCAGCAGCCAAGTCCGAGCGGGAGAGGGGGAGCAGTACTTC.

V is TRBV6-6 and J is TRBJ2-2; TRBD1 matches 7 bases. Per germline, CDR1 MNHNY and CDR2 SVGAGI (reference sequence). The CDR3 sequence is 17 residues long. J gave up 2 bases and V 5 bases, and 11 bases lay outside the gene matches. The CDR3 spells CASSDIWGQSNTGELFF. In DNA form, the CDR3 reads TGTGCCAGCAGTGACATCTGGGGACAGTCTAACACCGGGGAGCTGTTTTTT.

This clonotype came up many times. The V and J genes are TRBV6-2 or TRBV6-3 and TRBJ2-2, with D hard to call. This CDR3 contains 13 residues. V was cut by 0 bases and J by 6 bases, with 5 bases left in between. CDR1 MNHEY and CDR2 SVGEGT come from the germline V gene. The CDR3 is CASSYSSPGELFF. In DNA form, the CDR3 reads TGTGCCAGCAGTTACTCCAGCCCCGGGGAGCTGTTTTTT.

There are many counts of this clonotype. V gene TRBV20-1 combines with J gene TRBJ2-3; D is unresolved. The V and J ends lost 6 bases and 4 bases respectively, with 17 bases between them. Per germline, CDR1 DFQATT and CDR2 SNEGSKA (reference sequence). This CDR3 comprises 14 residues. The CDR3 DNA follows: TGCAGTGCCCTCCCGGGCCCCCAGCCAGATACGCAGTATTTT. Protein product: CSALPGPQPDTQYF.

This clonotype has ten or more counts. The J gene is TRBJ1-2, the V gene TRBV2; a weak D match, TRBD1 (6 bases). V shed 5 bases and J shed 8 bases, with 18 bases lying between them. This CDR3 spans 14 amino acids. Germline V gene data show CDR1 as SNHLY and CDR2 as FYNNEI. The CDR3 DNA follows: TGTGCCAGCAGTTCAAGGGGGGGGCTTGGCGGCTACACCTTC. As protein: CASSSRGGLGGYTF.

This chain connects TRBV20-1 to TRBJ2-1, with D perhaps matching TRBD1 (6 bases). The CDR3 extends over 14 amino acids. Germline V gene data show CDR1 as DFQATT and CDR2 as SNEGSKA (reference sequence). V lost 0 bases to trimming and J lost 7 bases, with 13 bases between them. CDR3 sequence: CSAREDRDWNEQFF. The CDR3 nucleotides read TGCAGTGCTAGAGAGGACAGAGACTGGAATGAGCAGTTCTTC.

This clonotype was found many times. The rearrangement uses TRBV3-1 and TRBJ2-1; D unresolved. Germline V lookup: CDR1 LGHDT, CDR2 YNNKEL (reference sequence). Trimming took off 0 bases at V and 2 bases at J, with 11 bases between the two ends. CDR3 size: 16 residues. CDR3 DNA: TGTGCCAGCAGCCAAGATACGGTCACCACCTACAATGAGCAGTTCTTC. Translating it yields CASSQDTVTTYNEQFF.

The chain links TRBV14 to TRBJ2-2; D remains unclear. CDR1 and CDR2 (germline): SGHDN, FVKESK. Trimming shortened V by 5 bases and J by 5 bases, and 9 bases separated the two germline ends. This CDR3 is built from 13 residues. The CDR3 loop reads CASSSVTTGELFF. The CDR3 region has the DNA TGTGCCAGCAGCTCCGTAACGACCGGGGAGCTGTTTTTT.

In this sample, this clonotype turned up many times. This CDR3 is CASSPDSDYSPLHF. The CDR3 region has the DNA TGTGCCAGCAGTCCCGACAGTGATTATTCACCCCTCCACTTT. This chain joins TRBV11-2 and TRBJ1-6, with TRBD1 as a possible D gene (5 bases). V gave up 6 bases and J gave up 8 bases, with 14 bases separating them. Germline CDR1 and CDR2: SGHAT and FQNNGV. This CDR3 spans 14 amino acids.

This clonotype was counted ten times or more. CDR3 bases: TGCGCCAGCAGCAGGGACAGGGGAGGTGGTGAGCAGTTCTTC. Residues: CASSRDRGGGEQFF. This chain joins TRBV5-1 and TRBJ2-1; 10 bases match TRBD1. The CDR3 spans 14 residues. Per the germline V gene, CDR1 is SGHRS and CDR2 is YFSETQ. Trimming cost V 4 bases and J 9 bases; bases outside gene matches: 7.

This clonotype came up many times. The chain couples TRBV18 to TRBJ2-1, with D possibly being TRBD1 or TRBD2 (5 bases each). Germline V CDR1 and CDR2: KGHSH, LQKENI. The V gene lost 6 bases and the J gene lost 9 bases, with 18 bases spanning the gap. CDR3 length: 14 amino acids. For the CDR3, the DNA is TGTGCCAGCTCCCCAGGGACCGATGGCCTTGAGCAGTTCTTC. Amino acids: CASSPGTDGLEQFF.

V gene TRBV27 combines with J gene TRBJ1-2; 9 nucleotides agree with TRBD1. Germline V gene data show CDR1 as MNHEY and CDR2 as SMNVEV (reference sequence). The CDR3 is 16 amino acids. Trimming at V came to 4 bases and at J to 4 bases, leaving 10 bases not matched to a gene. The CDR3, as DNA: TGTGCCAGCAGTTATACCGGGACAGGGCGACGCTATGGCTACACCTTC. It specifies CASSYTGTGRRYGYTF.

Concerning this clonotype itself: The DNA is omitted, as the CDR3 cannot be located on it reliably, and the CDR3 follows TCRdb's listing. This sequence joins TRBV25-1 and TRBJ1-2. CDR1 and CDR2 from the germline V gene are MGHDK and SYGVNS. The CDR3 is 13 amino acids in total, end residues counted. CDR3: CASSEAWGNGNTF.

The chain carries TRBV20-1 and TRBJ2-3; D is unclear. Trimming pared 1 base from V and 0 bases from J, leaving 11 bases between. Germline loops: CDR1 DFQATT, CDR2 SNEGSKA (reference sequence). CDR3 size: 15 residues. The CDR3 loop is CSARADTTSTDTQYF. The CDR3 DNA reads as TGCAGTGCTAGAGCCGATACCACTAGCACAGATACGCAGTATTTT.